One sample yielded the 2 T cell receptor beta chains listed below, sequenced in a study of blood T cell repertoires in COVID-19. Sequencing was performed with immunoSEQ multiplex PCR; in TCRdb, only in-frame clones are kept and a portion is missing. The table has around 170,000 clones, around four fifths seen once. The specimen was peripheral blood. The receptor source for this set is a man in his 70s with active or convalescent COVID-19.

The J gene is TRBJ1-2, the V gene TRBV30, with unresolved D. Germline V lookup: CDR1 GTSNPN, CDR2 SVGIG (reference sequence). This CDR3 is built from 14 residues. Between the trimmed V and J ends, which lost 6 bases and 4 bases, there was a span of 18 bases. The CDR3 DNA follows: TGTGCCTGTGCCCCGGGGAGTACCACCTATGGCTACACCTTC. Residues: CACAPGSTTYGYTF.

The J gene is TRBJ2-3, the V gene TRBV6-2 or TRBV6-3; tentatively, D is TRBD2 (5 bases). The CDR3 spans 14 residues. Germline CDR1 and CDR2: MNHEY and SVGEGT. The ends were cut back, 6 bases at V and 6 bases at J, with 16 bases in the middle. The CDR3 loop reads CASSPRTPADTQYF. CDR3 DNA: TGTGCCAGCAGCCCCCGGACTCCCGCCGATACGCAGTATTTT.